Listed below are T cell receptor beta chains from one sample, sequenced in a study of response to subunit inactivated influenza vaccine. TCRdb fed the RT-PCR reads into MiXCR, producing one record per CDR3 protein. Of about 700,000 distinct CDR3 sequences listed, about 14% are singletons. The sequencing here drew on PBMCs from blood, taken roughly 15 days before vaccination. Every receptor here comes from a middle-aged man who received an inactivated influenza vaccine. The CDR3 runs from the conserved cysteine through the conserved F or W. D genes are given only for firm matches. Not all rows give a size; the values are once, few, many and, for expanded clones, a class.

d_gene | abundance | j_gene | v_gene | CDR3nt | CDR3aa
NA | NA | TRBJ1-1 | TRBV19 | TGTGCCAGTAATAGGGGGATCACTGAAGCTTTCTTT | CASNRGITEAFF
NA | NA | TRBJ1-5 | TRBV7-2 | TGTGCCAGCAGCTTATACGGGACCCATCAGCCCCAGCATTTT | CASSLYGTHQPQHF
NA | many | TRBJ2-7 | TRBV12-3/TRBV12-4 | TGTGCCAGCAGTTTAGGCCCGGGGACCTACGAGCAGTACTTC | CASSLGPGTYEQYF
NA | few | TRBJ1-2 | TRBV28 | TGTGCCAGCAGTTTAATTGATCCGCGACAGCCCTCCTACTATGGCTACACCTTC | CASSLIDPRQPSYYGYTF
NA | NA | TRBJ1-5 | TRBV6-2/TRBV6-3 | TGTGCCAGCAGTTACGCCGGACCTAATAGCAATCAGCCCCAGCATTTT | CASSYAGPNSNQPQHF
NA | NA | TRBJ2-7 | TRBV5-6 | TGTGCCAGCAGCTTGGTGGGGATCCGCTACGAGCAGTACTTC | CASSLVGIRYEQYF
TRBD2 | few | TRBJ2-2 | TRBV4-2 | TGTGCCAGCAGCCTCTTCTCCGGACTAGCGGGAGTTCTGGGGCTGGGGGCCGGGGAGCTGTTTTTT | CASSLFSGLAGVLGLGAGELFF
TRBD1 | few | TRBJ2-5 | TRBV7-2 | TGTGCCAGCAGGGTCCAGGGGGCGGGAGAGACCCAGTACTTC | CASRVQGAGETQYF
NA | few | TRBJ2-5 | TRBV19 | TGTGCCAGTAGTATTGGATCGGGTTACCAAGAGACCCAGTACTTC | CASSIGSGYQETQYF
TRBD1 | many | TRBJ2-3 | TRBV20-1 | TGCAGTGCTGGGGACAGCCTCCTTGGAGATACGCAGTATTTT | CSAGDSLLGDTQYF
NA | NA | TRBJ2-7 | TRBV29-1 | TGCAGCGTTGTGATTGGGGCCTACGAGCAGTACTTC | CSVVIGAYEQYF
NA | NA | TRBJ2-2 | TRBV11-2 | TGTGCCAGCAGCCAAGACAGGTTTCCCACCGGGGAGCTGTTTTTT | CASSQDRFPTGELFF